The present entry profiles one T cell receptor beta chain with its context. Its specificity is not known. This sample stems from a study of T cell repertoires in cytomegalovirus infection. Study at large: Recently identified HLA-C-restricted CMV epitopes and well-studied HLA-B-restricted CMV epitopes were used by the study. Public TCR beta signatures were indicative of both CMV infection and a matching HLA type. Study conclusions and caveats: There were HLA-C-restricted CMV-specific TCR beta clonotypes dominating the ex vivo response.

TCRdb reanalysed the reads using MiXCR and keeps one entry per CDR3 protein. The sample lists 250,000 to 300,000 distinct CDR3 sequences; roughly a fifth were seen once. This TCR derives from a human donor in good health (CMV status not recorded). Some clones in this sample may be carry-over from other donors' samples. Sample: cultured PBMCs, taken from culture after CMV antigen stimulation.

CDR3 DNA: TGTGCCAGCAGTGGTGGTCTAGAGTTGAACTACGAGCAGTACTTC. This sequence encodes CASSGGLELNYEQYF. The V and J genes are TRBV2 and TRBJ2-7; D gene ambiguous. V gave up 4 bases and J gave up 3 bases, with 16 bases separating them. Germline V gene data show CDR1 as SNHLY and CDR2 as FYNNEI. The CDR3 spans 15 residues.